A selection of T cell receptor beta chains follows, all from one sample in a study of human T cells and chemical hapten exposure. In TCRdb, the RACE reads were re-called with MiXCR into one record per CDR3 protein. The sample holds around 300,000 distinct CDR3 sequences, over 5% seen once. Source: whole blood, taken in connection with sensitization to the hapten diphenylcyclopropenone (DPC). Every receptor here comes from a woman aged 18-30 years with alopecia areata. Some clones in this sample may be carry-over from other donors' samples. Each CDR3 is given with its conserved first and last residue. A D gene is named only where the DNA matches it firmly. Clone size, where shown, is once, few, many, or a class for clones that have expanded.

v_gene	d_gene	abundance	j_gene	CDR3nt	CDR3aa
TRBV6-5	-	many	TRBJ2-6	TGTGCCAGCAGGACGGGGGCCAACGTCCTGACTTTC	CASRTGANVLTF
TRBV4-2	-	many	TRBJ1-6	TGTGCCAGCAGCCAAGCTACCAAGGGGCTATTGAATTCACCCCTCCACTTT	CASSQATKGLLNSPLHF
TRBV14	-	few	TRBJ2-1	TGTGCCAGCAGCCTGCATACCCCCCGGGATCATGAGCAGTTCTTC	CASSLHTPRDHEQFF
TRBV6-5	TRBD1	few	TRBJ1-4	TGTGCCAGCAGTGGACAGGGAGAAAAACTGTTTTTT	CASSGQGEKLFF
TRBV29-1	TRBD1	many	TRBJ1-4	TGCAGCGTTGAAGGGACAGGGCAGGCCGAGGGCGAAAAACTGTTTTTT	CSVEGTGQAEGEKLFF
TRBV20-1	-	few	TRBJ2-3	TGCAGTGCTGGTTATAGCGCTATCGATACGCAGTATTTT	CSAGYSAIDTQYF
TRBV7-9	TRBD1	-	TRBJ2-7	TGTGCCAGCAGCTCCCCGGGACAGGGCACCTACGAGCAGTACTTC	CASSSPGQGTYEQYF
TRBV2	-	few	TRBJ2-3	TGTGCCAGCAGTGAAAGGACTTTCACTAGCACAGATACGCAGTATTTT	CASSERTFTSTDTQYF
TRBV3-1	-	few	TRBJ1-1	TGTGCCAGCAGCCAAGTGCAGGGGTTCACTGAAGCTTTCTTT	CASSQVQGFTEAFF
TRBV11-2	-	few	TRBJ1-3	TGTGCCAGCAGCCCCACTTCCACAGGGTCCGGAAACACCATATATTTT	CASSPTSTGSGNTIYF
TRBV12-3/TRBV12-4	-	-	TRBJ1-1	TGTGCCAGCAGCGTCCCTCGGGAGGTTGGTACTGAAGCTTTCTTT	CASSVPREVGTEAFF
TRBV20-1	TRBD1	many	TRBJ1-5	TGCAGTGCTAGGGGGACAGGGAGATATAGCAATCAGCCCCAGCATTTT	CSARGTGRYSNQPQHF
TRBV19	TRBD1	few	TRBJ1-2	TGTGCCAGTAGTTCCTACCGAACAGGGGATAGCGGCTATGGCTACACCTTC	CASSSYRTGDSGYGYTF
TRBV10-3	-	few	TRBJ1-3	TGTGCCATCGGGGCCGTCCTCGGAAACACCATATATTTT	CAIGAVLGNTIYF
TRBV6-5	-	many	TRBJ1-5	TGTGCCAGCAGTTACTCGTCAGGGAGACAGCCCCAGCATTTT	CASSYSSGRQPQHF
TRBV27	TRBD2	-	TRBJ2-5	TGTGCCAGCAGTTTAACTAGCGGGGGGGCGTGGCAGACCCAGTACTTC	CASSLTSGGAWQTQYF
TRBV3-1	TRBD1	few	TRBJ1-1	TGTGCCAGCAGCCTTCTGACAGGGGGCTCTGAAGCTTTCTTT	CASSLLTGGSEAFF
TRBV11-1	TRBD2	few	TRBJ2-2	TGTGCCAGCAGCTTAGATTCCCCGAGCGGGGGAAGTCGTTCCGGGGAGCTGTTTTTT	CASSLDSPSGGSRSGELFF
TRBV3-1	-	many	TRBJ1-1	TGTGCCAGCAGCCAAGAAGCAGGCACGGCTCCTGAAGCTTTCTTT	CASSQEAGTAPEAFF
TRBV6-6	-	many	TRBJ1-5	TGTGCCAGCAACCCTTTAGGGAGCGGCAATCAGCCCCAGCATTTT	CASNPLGSGNQPQHF
TRBV27	-	-	TRBJ1-1	TGTGCCAGCAAACCAGGATTGAACACTGAAGCTTTCTTT	CASKPGLNTEAFF
TRBV3-1	TRBD2	-	TRBJ2-3	TGTGCCAGCAGCCATACAGCGGGGGGTACAGATACGCAGTATTTT	CASSHTAGGTDTQYF
TRBV5-4	-	few	TRBJ2-1	TGTGCCAGCAGCTCCGACTCGGGATACAATGAGCAGTTCTTC	CASSSDSGYNEQFF
TRBV5-1	TRBD1	many	TRBJ1-1	TGCGCCAGCAGCTTGGCTATGGGACAGTTGAACACTGAAGCTTTCTTT	CASSLAMGQLNTEAFF
TRBV5-6	-	-	TRBJ1-2	TGTGCCAGCAGGAATCGGCGAAGTAACTATGGCTACACCTTC	CASRNRRSNYGYTF
TRBV28	TRBD1	few	TRBJ2-3	TGTGCCAGCACCGGGGGGGGACAGGGGCCAGCTGGGCGTACGCAGTATTTT	CASTGGGQGPAGRTQYF
TRBV12-3/TRBV12-4	-	many	TRBJ1-2	TGTGCCAGCAGTCGGACGTACTGGGATGGCTACACCTTC	CASSRTYWDGYTF
TRBV18	TRBD1	few	TRBJ2-6	TGTGCCAGCTCACCCACGACAGGGGCAGGGGCCAACGTCCTGACTTTC	CASSPTTGAGANVLTF
TRBV24-1	TRBD2	many	TRBJ2-3	TGTGCCACCAGTGATTTCCCCTCGACTAGCGGGGGCACAGATACGCAGTATTTT	CATSDFPSTSGGTDTQYF
TRBV12-5	-	few	TRBJ1-6	TGTGCTAGTGGTTTGGTTAAGGGCAGAGATTCACCCCTCCACTTT	CASGLVKGRDSPLHF
TRBV12-3/TRBV12-4	-	-	TRBJ1-2	TGTGCCAGCAGTTTAGGGGGGAGTACCTATGGCTACACCTTC	CASSLGGSTYGYTF
TRBV18	TRBD1	few	TRBJ2-3	TGTGCCAGCTGCCTTCGAGGGGGCGAGACAGATACGCAGTATTTT	CASCLRGGETDTQYF
TRBV2	-	few	TRBJ2-1	TGTGCCAGCAGGAAAGCTGGAGTCAATGAGCAGTTCTTC	CASRKAGVNEQFF
TRBV2	-	few	TRBJ1-2	TGTGCCAGCAGTTACAGCTCCTTTAACTATGGCTACACCTTC	CASSYSSFNYGYTF
TRBV12-3/TRBV12-4	TRBD1	many	TRBJ2-2	TGTGCCAGCAGTTTAAGAGGCCAGGGGGCCGGGGAGCTGTTTTTT	CASSLRGQGAGELFF
TRBV11-2	-	few	TRBJ2-3	TGTGCCAGCAGCTTAACCCGGCAGGCTGGGGATACGCAGTATTTT	CASSLTRQAGDTQYF
TRBV4-2	-	many	TRBJ1-1	TGTGCCAGCAGCCAAGATCGCACGGAAGAAGCTTTCTTT	CASSQDRTEEAFF
TRBV6-2/TRBV6-3	-	-	TRBJ2-7	TGTGCCAGCACCCGGGGTATCGTCTACGAGCAGTACTTC	CASTRGIVYEQYF
TRBV6-5	-	many	TRBJ1-3	TGTGCCAGCAGTGACAGGTCTGGAAACACCATATATTTT	CASSDRSGNTIYF
TRBV5-1	-	many	TRBJ1-5	TGTGCCAGCAGTTTAGGCTTAAATCAGCCCCAGCATTTT	CASSLGLNQPQHF
TRBV18	-	many	TRBJ2-3	TGTGCCAGCTCACGGGGAGATTGGGCCACAGATACGCAGTATTTT	CASSRGDWATDTQYF
TRBV5-1	TRBD1	many	TRBJ2-3	TGCGCCAGCAGCTTGGTGGGCCAGACAGGGTATACAGATACGCAGTATTTT	CASSLVGQTGYTDTQYF
TRBV12-3/TRBV12-4	-	few	TRBJ2-3	TGTGCCAGCAGTGTCCGGGACGGGGATACGCAGTATTTT	CASSVRDGDTQYF
TRBV4-1	TRBD1	-	TRBJ2-7	TGCGCCAGCAGCCAAGCCCACAGACAGGGAACCTACGAGCAGTACTTC	CASSQAHRQGTYEQYF
TRBV5-4	-	few	TRBJ2-1	TGTGCCATCCTGGGGGGCCGGTACAATGAGCAGTTCTTC	CAILGGRYNEQFF
TRBV18	-	-	TRBJ2-6	TGTGCCAGCTCACGGGACGGGGCCTCTGGGGCCAACGTCCTGACTTTC	CASSRDGASGANVLTF
TRBV28	-	-	TRBJ1-4	TGTGCCAGCAGCGCGGGATCTAATGAAAAACTGTTTTTT	CASSAGSNEKLFF
TRBV6-2/TRBV6-3	-	many	TRBJ2-3	TGTGCCAGCAATCATCCAGGGGACGCGACAGATACGCAGTATTTT	CASNHPGDATDTQYF
TRBV4-3	TRBD2	few	TRBJ2-1	TGCGCCAGCAGCCAGGGACTAGCGGGGGGGCATCAGTTCTTC	CASSQGLAGGHQFF
TRBV6-2/TRBV6-3	TRBD2	few	TRBJ2-1	TGTGCCAGCAGTTTTCGGACTAGCGGGGGCTCCTATAACAATGAGCAGTTCTTC	CASSFRTSGGSYNNEQFF
TRBV12-3/TRBV12-4	-	few	TRBJ1-2	TGTGCCAGCAGTTGGGTCCGGGATTCGTATGGCTACACCTTC	CASSWVRDSYGYTF
TRBV6-2/TRBV6-3	-	many	TRBJ2-1	TGTGCCAGCAGTTTTCCTAGCGCTGAGCAGTTCTTC	CASSFPSAEQFF
TRBV13	TRBD2	-	TRBJ2-1	TGTGCCAGCAGCTTAGCCGGCGGGGGCTCCTACAATGAGCAGTTCTTC	CASSLAGGGSYNEQFF